In this sample, the clone carrying this T cell receptor (beta chain) turned up many times. Its antigen is not identified. The template, around 540 ng total RNA, yielded TCR beta cDNA made with a constant-region primer. Investigators got TCR beta libraries out of three nested multiplex PCR rounds, done with slightly modified ARM-PCR. In TCRdb, the multiplex PCR reads were re-called with MiXCR into one record per CDR3 protein. Altogether 100,000 or so distinct CDR3 sequences are present, approximately 71% being singletons, with the ten largest covering 9% to 10%. It was from around 18-30 mg of unsorted bulk tissue that RNA and DNA were co-extracted. This entry is derived from a study of tumor-infiltrating lymphocytes in primary liver carcinoma. Study results and limitations: Tumor samples exhibited a significantly greater top-250-clone fraction than blood samples (p = 0.039). Only about 7.5-24% of top clones were detected in all five tumor regions.

This clonotype was obtained from a woman aged 60-75 years with primary liver carcinoma and hepatitis B virus infection. The specimen sequenced was liver tumor tissue from sampling region 5. The subset: tumor region T5, tumor centre.

The CDR3 loop reads CSVDRTSGTEAFF. CDR3 DNA: TGCAGCGTTGACAGGACCTCGGGCACTGAAGCTTTCTTT. The V and J genes are TRBV29-1 and TRBJ1-1; D is ambiguous. Germline CDR1 and CDR2: SQVTM and ANQGSEA. The CDR3 consists of 13 residues. Trimming left V 3 bases short and J 4 bases short, with 12 bases between.